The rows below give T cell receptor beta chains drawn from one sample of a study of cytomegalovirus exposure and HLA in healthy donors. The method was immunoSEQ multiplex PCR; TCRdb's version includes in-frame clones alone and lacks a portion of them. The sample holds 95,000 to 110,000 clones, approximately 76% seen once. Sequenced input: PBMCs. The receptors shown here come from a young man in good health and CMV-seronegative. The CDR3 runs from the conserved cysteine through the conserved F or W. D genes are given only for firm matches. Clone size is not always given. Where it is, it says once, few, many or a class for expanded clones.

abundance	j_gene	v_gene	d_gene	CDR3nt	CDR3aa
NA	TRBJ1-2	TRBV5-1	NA	TGCGCCAGCAGCCCACACCTCAACTATGGCTACACCTTC	CASSPHLNYGYTF
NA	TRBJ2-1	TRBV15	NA	TGTGCCACCAGCAGAGGGACAGAAACCTACAATGAGCAGTTCTTC	CATSRGTETYNEQFF
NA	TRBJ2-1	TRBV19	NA	TGTGCCAGTAGTAGTTCCCAGTTCAATGAGCAGTTCTTC	CASSSSQFNEQFF
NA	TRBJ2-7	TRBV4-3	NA	TGCGCCAGCAGCCAAGATATTTTCCAGCGTGAGCAGTACTTC	CASSQDIFQREQYF
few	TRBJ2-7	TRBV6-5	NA	TGTGCCAGCAGTTTTCTCCGAGGCGAGCAGTACTTC	CASSFLRGEQYF
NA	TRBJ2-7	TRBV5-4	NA	TGTGCCAGCAGCTTAAGGACAGACTACGAGCAGTACTTC	CASSLRTDYEQYF
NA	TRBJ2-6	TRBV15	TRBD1	TGTGCCACCAGCAGCCCTACAGGGGGAGATGGGGCCAACGTCCTGACTTTC	CATSSPTGGDGANVLTF
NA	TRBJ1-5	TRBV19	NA	TGTGCCAGTTCGAGGCTCAATCAGCCCCAGCATTTT	CASSRLNQPQHF
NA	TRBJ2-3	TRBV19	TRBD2	TGTGCCAGTAGTATCGGTCTAGCGGGGGGCCCTAGCACAGATACGCAGTATTTT	CASSIGLAGGPSTDTQYF
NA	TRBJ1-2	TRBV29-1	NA	TGCAGCGTTGATGGGGGGGCAGGGTATGGCTACACCTTC	CSVDGGAGYGYTF
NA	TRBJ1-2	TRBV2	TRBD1	TGTGCCAGCAGTGAAGCAGGAGGGACAGACATATATGGCTACACCTTC	CASSEAGGTDIYGYTF
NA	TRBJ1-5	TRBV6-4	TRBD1	TGTGCCAGCAGTGAGACGGACAGGGGGGGCCAGCCCCAGCATTTT	CASSETDRGGQPQHF
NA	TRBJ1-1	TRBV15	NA	TGTGCCACCAGCAGAGGCTGGGGAGGGCACACTGAAGCTTTCTTT	CATSRGWGGHTEAFF
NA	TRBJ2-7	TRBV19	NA	TGTGCCAGTAGTATAGAAACTACAGCGGCCTACGAGCAGTACTTC	CASSIETTAAYEQYF
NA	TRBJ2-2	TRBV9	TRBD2	TGTGCCAGCAGCGCCAGGCTAGCGGCCACCGGGGAGCTGTTTTTT	CASSARLAATGELFF
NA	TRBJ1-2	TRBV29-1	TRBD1	TGCAGCGTTGACCCCCGGACAGGGACTTATGGCTACACCTTC	CSVDPRTGTYGYTF
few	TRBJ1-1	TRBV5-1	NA	TGCGCCAGCAGCTTGGCCCCAGGGGCGAACACTGAAGCTTTCTTT	CASSLAPGANTEAFF
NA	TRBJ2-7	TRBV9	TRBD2	TGTGCCAGCAGCCCTACTGCGGGGGGGCAATACGAGCAGTACTTC	CASSPTAGGQYEQYF
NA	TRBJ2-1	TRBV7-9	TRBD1	TGTGCCAGCAGAGGGGGACAGGCAAACAATGAGCAGTTCTTC	CASRGGQANNEQFF
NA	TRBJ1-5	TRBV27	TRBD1	TGTGCCAGCAGTCCACAGGGGGCGAGCAATCAGCCCCAGCATTTT	CASSPQGASNQPQHF
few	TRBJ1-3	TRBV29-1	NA	TGCAGCGTTGAAGATGGGCTGACCTCTGGAAACACCATATATTTT	CSVEDGLTSGNTIYF
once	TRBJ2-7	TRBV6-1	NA	TGTGCCAGCCGACCAGACCGGAGCTACGAGCAGTACTTC	CASRPDRSYEQYF
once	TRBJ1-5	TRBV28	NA	TGTGCCAGCACCCAAACAGGGTTTGGCAATCAGCCCCAGCATTTT	CASTQTGFGNQPQHF
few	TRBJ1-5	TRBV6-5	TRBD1	TGTGCCAGCAGTTCGAGACAGGGACCTCAGCCCCAGCATTTT	CASSSRQGPQPQHF
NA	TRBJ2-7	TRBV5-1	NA	TGCGCCAGCAGCCCAGGGACATTTTTCTCCTACGAGCAGTACTTC	CASSPGTFFSYEQYF
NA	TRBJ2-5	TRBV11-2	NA	TGTGCCAGCAGCACTAACACCGGGACCCAGTACTTC	CASSTNTGTQYF
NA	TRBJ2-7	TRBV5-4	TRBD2	TGTGCCAGCAGCTTGGGGACTAGCGGAGCCCGTTTAAATTCCTACGAGCAGTACTTC	CASSLGTSGARLNSYEQYF
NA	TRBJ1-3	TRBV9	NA	TGTGCCAGCAGCGTAGCCTCCGACAACTCTGGAAACACCATATATTTT	CASSVASDNSGNTIYF
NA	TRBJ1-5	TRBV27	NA	TGTGCCAGCAGTTTGTCGGAGGGAGGCAATCAGCCCCAGCATTTT	CASSLSEGGNQPQHF
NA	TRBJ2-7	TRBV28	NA	TGTGCCAGCATTAAATACCCGCAGGGGGGATACGAGCAGTACTTC	CASIKYPQGGYEQYF
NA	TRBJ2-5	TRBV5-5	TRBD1	TGTGCCAGCAGCTTGGCCGGGACAGGGGCACTCCAAGAGACCCAGTACTTC	CASSLAGTGALQETQYF
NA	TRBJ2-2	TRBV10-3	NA	TGTGCCATCAGTGTTGGCCCCTCGACGAACACCGGGGAGCTGTTTTTT	CAISVGPSTNTGELFF
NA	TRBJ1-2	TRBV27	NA	TGTGCCAGCAGTGATTCAGCTAACTATGGCTACACCTTC	CASSDSANYGYTF
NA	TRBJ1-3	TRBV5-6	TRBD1	TGTGCCAGCAGCTTAACAGGGGCCTACTCTGGAAACACCATATATTTT	CASSLTGAYSGNTIYF
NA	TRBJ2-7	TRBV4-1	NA	TGCGCCAGCAGCCATGGAGACAGGCTACCCTCCTACGAGCAGTACTTC	CASSHGDRLPSYEQYF
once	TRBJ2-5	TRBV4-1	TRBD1	TGCGCCAGCAGCCAAGCGGACAGGCAAGAGACCCAGTACTTC	CASSQADRQETQYF
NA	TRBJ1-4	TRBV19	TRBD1	TGTGCCAGTACCCGAGGGGGACAGGGGGTCACGGGTGAAAAACTGTTTTTT	CASTRGGQGVTGEKLFF
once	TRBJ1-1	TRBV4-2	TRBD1	TGTGCCAGCAGCCAAGCCCCTTTCACACAGGGGACTGAAGCTTTCTTT	CASSQAPFTQGTEAFF